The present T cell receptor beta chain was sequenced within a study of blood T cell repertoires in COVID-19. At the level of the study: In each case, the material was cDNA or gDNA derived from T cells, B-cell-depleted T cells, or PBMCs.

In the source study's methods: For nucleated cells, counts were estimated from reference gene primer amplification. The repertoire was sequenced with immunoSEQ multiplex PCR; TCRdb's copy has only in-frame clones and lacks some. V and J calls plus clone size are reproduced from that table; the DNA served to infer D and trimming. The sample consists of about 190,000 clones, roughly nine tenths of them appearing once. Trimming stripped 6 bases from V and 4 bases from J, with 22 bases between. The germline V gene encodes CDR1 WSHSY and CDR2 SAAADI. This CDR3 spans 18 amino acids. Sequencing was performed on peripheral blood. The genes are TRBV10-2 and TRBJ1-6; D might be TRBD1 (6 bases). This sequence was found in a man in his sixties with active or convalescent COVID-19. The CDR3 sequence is CASSEVGNSRGYNSPLHF. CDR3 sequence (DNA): TGCGCCAGCAGCGAAGTGGGAAACTCCAGGGGATATAATTCACCCCTCCACTTT.